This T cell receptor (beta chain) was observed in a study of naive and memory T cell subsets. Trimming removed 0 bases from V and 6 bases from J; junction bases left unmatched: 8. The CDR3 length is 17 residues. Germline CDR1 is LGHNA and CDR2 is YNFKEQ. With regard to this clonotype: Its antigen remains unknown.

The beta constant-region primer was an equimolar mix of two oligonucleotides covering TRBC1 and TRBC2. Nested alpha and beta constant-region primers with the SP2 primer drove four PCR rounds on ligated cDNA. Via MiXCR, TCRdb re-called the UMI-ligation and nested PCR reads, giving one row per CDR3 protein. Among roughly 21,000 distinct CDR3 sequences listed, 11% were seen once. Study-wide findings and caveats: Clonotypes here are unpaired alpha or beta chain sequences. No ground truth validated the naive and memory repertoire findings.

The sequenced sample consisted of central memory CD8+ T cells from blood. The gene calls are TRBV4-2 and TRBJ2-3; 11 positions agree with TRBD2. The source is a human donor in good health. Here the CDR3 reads CASSQESLAGEMDTQYF. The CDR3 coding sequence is TGTGCCAGCAGCCAAGAATCACTAGCGGGAGAGATGGATACGCAGTATTTT.